This T cell receptor (beta chain) was captured by sequencing in a study of control samples from healthy donors and cancer patients. Sequencing was performed with immunoSEQ multiplex PCR; in TCRdb, only in-frame clones are kept and a portion is missing. The sample comprises about 160,000 clones, more than 85% of which are singletons, and roughly 0.7% rests with the top ten. V shed 4 bases and J 8 bases; nucleotides not matched to a gene: 14. Germline assignment: CDR1 MGHRA and CDR2 YSYEKL. The CDR3 covers 17 residues. The V call is TRBV4-1, the J call TRBJ2-1, with 10 bases aligning to TRBD2. The sample taken for sequencing was blood. The TCR originated in a woman aged 25 to 39 in good health. CDR3 DNA: TGCGCCAGCAGCCGAATCCCCGGGGCTAGCGGGAGTTATGAGCAGTTCTTC. Protein sequence: CASSRIPGASGSYEQFF.